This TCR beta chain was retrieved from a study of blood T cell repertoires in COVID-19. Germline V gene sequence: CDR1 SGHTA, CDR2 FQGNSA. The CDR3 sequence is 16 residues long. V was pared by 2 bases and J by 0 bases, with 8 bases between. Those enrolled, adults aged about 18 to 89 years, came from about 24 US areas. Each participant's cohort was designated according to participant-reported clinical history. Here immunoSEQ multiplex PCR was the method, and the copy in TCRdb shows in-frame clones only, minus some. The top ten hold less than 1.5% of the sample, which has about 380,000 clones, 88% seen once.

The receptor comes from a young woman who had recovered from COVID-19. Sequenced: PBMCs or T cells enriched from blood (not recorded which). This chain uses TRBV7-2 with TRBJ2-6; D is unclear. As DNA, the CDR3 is TGTGCCAGCAGCTTATCCAGGTCCTCTGGGGCCAACGTCCTGACTTTC. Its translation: CASSLSRSSGANVLTF.